A single sample gave rise to the 8 T cell receptor beta chains below, sequenced in a study of OX40 agonist ivuxolimab in advanced cancers. Sequenced by immunoSEQ multiplex PCR; TCRdb stores in-frame clones only, minus some. The sample lists 30,000 to 35,000 clones; 80% to 95% were seen once. This specimen was CD4+ or CD8+ T cells sorted from blood, taken in a trial of the OX40 agonist ivuxolimab. All receptors come from an adult with an advanced solid tumor such as melanoma, head and neck, liver or kidney cancer.

V usage is TRBV2 and J usage is TRBJ2-3; D is unresolved. Germline V gene sequence: CDR1 SNHLY, CDR2 FYNNEI. The CDR3 spans 14 residues. The V end lost 4 bases, the J end lost 4 bases, and 12 bases lay between the germline ends. This chain's CDR3 is CASSVGFLADTQYF. CDR3 sequence (DNA): TGTGCCAGCAGTGTAGGGTTTCTCGCAGATACGCAGTATTTT.

The chain uses TRBV28 and TRBJ2-2; 8 bases agree with TRBD1. Germline values: CDR1 MDHEN, CDR2 SYDVKM. The CDR3 consists of 15 residues. Trimming cost V 3 bases and J 5 bases; bases outside gene matches: 5. The CDR3 coding sequence is TGTGCCAGCAGTTTTAGGACAGGGCGAACCGGGGAGCTGTTTTTT. It is translated as CASSFRTGRTGELFF. The full variable domain, its missing parts supplied by reference TRBV28 and TRBJ2-2, is DVKVTQSSRYLVKRTGEKVFLECVQDMDHENMFWYRQDPGLGLRLIYFSYDVKMKEKGDIPEGYSVSREKKERFSLILESASTNQTSMYLCASSFRTGRTGELFFGEGSRLTVL.

The chain couples TRBV9 to TRBJ1-1; D ambiguous. V lost 3 bases and J 6 bases, leaving 12 bases between the germline ends. Germline CDR1 reads SGDLS; CDR2 reads YYNGEE. This CDR3 has 13 amino acids. CDR3: CASSGGGVAEAFF. The DNA for the CDR3 is TGTGCCAGCAGCGGCGGCGGGGTAGCTGAAGCTTTCTTT.

The gene calls are TRBV10-3 and TRBJ2-7, with TRBD1 matching over 9 bases. V was clipped by 3 bases and J by 4 bases; unmatched bases: 7. The CDR3 extends over 15 amino acids. Germline lookup yields CDR1 ENHRY and CDR2 SYGVKD. The CDR3 protein is CAISEPGTGQYEQYF. In DNA form, the CDR3 reads TGTGCCATCAGTGAACCCGGGACAGGGCAATACGAGCAGTACTTC.

On this clone: Germline and junction disagree at one end, which may indicate a read error. The chain employs TRBV7-7 and TRBJ2-5; 7 bases agree with TRBD1. The CDR3 loop spans 16 amino acids. Germline lookup yields CDR1 SSHAT and CDR2 FNYEAQ (reference sequence). CDR3 nucleotide sequence: TGTGCTAGCAGCTCACAATCGACAGGGCTCCAAGAGACCCAGTACTTC. This gives the protein CASSSQSTGLQETQYF.

This clone was counted a single time. The chain uses TRBV9 and TRBJ1-1; D gene unclear. Germline V gene lookup returns CDR1 SGDLS and CDR2 YYNGEE. The V end was cut by 2 bases, the J end by 3 bases, with 11 bases between. This CDR3 region has 14 residues. Written as DNA, the CDR3 is TGTGCCAGCAGCGTTCGCCTTGGGTACACTGAAGCTTTCTTT. It yields the protein CASSVRLGYTEAFF.

The CDR3 spells CSAGTGTLEQFF. The CDR3 nucleotides are TGCAGCGCCGGGACAGGGACATTAGAGCAGTTCTTC. J is TRBJ2-1 and V is TRBV29-1, with TRBD1 matching over 9 bases. The germline gives CDR1 SQVTM, CDR2 ANQGSEA. V lost 7 bases to trimming and J lost 10 bases; unmatched junction nucleotides: 8. The CDR3 is made up of 12 amino acids.

J is TRBJ1-2 and V is TRBV27, with a weak D call TRBD1 (5 bases). This CDR3 spans 15 amino acids. Trimming left V 2 bases short and J 3 bases short, with 13 bases between. Germline assignment: CDR1 MNHEY and CDR2 SMNVEV (reference sequence). The CDR3 region has the DNA TGTGCCAGCAGTTTAGAGGGGAGTCGAGACTATGGCTACACCTTC. Amino acids: CASSLEGSRDYGYTF.